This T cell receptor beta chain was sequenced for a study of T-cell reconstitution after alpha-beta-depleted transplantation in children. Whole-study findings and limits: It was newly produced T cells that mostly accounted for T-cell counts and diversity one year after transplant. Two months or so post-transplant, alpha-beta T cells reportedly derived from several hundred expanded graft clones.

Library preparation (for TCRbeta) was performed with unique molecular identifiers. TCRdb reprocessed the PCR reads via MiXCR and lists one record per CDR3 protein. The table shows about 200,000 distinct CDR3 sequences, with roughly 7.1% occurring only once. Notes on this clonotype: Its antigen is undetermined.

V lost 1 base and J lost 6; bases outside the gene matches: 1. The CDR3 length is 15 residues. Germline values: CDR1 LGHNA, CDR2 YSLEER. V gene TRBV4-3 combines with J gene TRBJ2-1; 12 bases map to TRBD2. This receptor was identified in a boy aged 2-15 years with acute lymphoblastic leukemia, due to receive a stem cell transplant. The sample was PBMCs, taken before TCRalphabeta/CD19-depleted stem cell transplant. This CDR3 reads CASSQGLAGANEQFF. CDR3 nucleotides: TGCGCCAGCAGCCAAGGACTAGCGGGAGCCAATGAGCAGTTCTTC.